Included here is one T cell receptor (beta chain) sequence, with context. These data come from a study of cytomegalovirus exposure and HLA in healthy donors. The CDR3 extends over 17 amino acids. The V and J ends lost 0 bases and 5 bases respectively, with 19 bases between them. The germline V gene encodes CDR1 LNHDA and CDR2 SQIVND (reference sequence). PCR used 60 Vbeta primers and 13 Jbeta primers. The assay was immunoSEQ multiplex PCR, and TCRdb's table has in-frame clones only and misses some. The profile shows fewer than 200,000 clones, 75% to 85% of them singletons. Sequenced input: PBMCs. This sequence joins TRBV19 and TRBJ2-5, with a possible D match to TRBD1 (6 bases). The receptor was isolated from a female donor in good health and CMV-seronegative. CDR3 DNA sequence: TGTGCCAGTAGTATAGAGAAGAGGTGCCCTAGGGGGGAGACCCAGTACTTC. Its protein product is CASSIEKRCPRGETQYF.